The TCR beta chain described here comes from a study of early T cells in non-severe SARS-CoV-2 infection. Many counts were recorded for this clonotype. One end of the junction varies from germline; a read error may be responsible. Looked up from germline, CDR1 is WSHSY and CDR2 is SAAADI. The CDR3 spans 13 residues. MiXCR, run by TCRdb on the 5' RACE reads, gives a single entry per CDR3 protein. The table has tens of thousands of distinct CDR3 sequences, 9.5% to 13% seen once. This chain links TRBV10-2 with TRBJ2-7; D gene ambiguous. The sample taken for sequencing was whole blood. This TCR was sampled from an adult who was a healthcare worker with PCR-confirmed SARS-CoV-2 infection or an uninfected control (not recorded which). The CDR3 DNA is TGCGCCAGCAATGAGCCGTCTACGGGCGAGCAGTACTTC. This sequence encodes CASNEPSTGEQYF.